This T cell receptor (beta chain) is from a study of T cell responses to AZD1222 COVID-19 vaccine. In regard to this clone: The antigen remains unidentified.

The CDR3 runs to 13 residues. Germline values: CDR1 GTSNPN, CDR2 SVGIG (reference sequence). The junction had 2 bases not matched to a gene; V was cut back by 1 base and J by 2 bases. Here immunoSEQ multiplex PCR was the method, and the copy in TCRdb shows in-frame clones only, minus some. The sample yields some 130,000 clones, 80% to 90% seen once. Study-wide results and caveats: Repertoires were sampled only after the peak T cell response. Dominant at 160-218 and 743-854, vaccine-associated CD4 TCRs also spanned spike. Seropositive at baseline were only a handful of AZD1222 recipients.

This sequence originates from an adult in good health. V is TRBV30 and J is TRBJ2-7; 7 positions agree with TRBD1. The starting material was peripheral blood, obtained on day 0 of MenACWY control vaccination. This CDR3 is CAWSGQGPYEQYF. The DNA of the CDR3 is TGTGCCTGGAGTGGACAGGGCCCCTACGAGCAGTACTTC.